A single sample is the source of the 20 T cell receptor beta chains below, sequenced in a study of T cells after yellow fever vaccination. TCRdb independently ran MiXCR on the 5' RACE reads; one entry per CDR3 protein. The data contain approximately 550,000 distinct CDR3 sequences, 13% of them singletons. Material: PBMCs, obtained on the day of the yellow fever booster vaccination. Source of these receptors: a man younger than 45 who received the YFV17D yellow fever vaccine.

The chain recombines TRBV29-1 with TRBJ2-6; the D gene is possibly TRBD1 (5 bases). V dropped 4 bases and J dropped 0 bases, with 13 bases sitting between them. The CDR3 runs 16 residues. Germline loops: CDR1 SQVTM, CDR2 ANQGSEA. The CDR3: CSVVQVLISGANVLTF. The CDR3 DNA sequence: TGCAGCGTTGTACAGGTTCTTATCTCTGGGGCCAACGTCCTGACTTTC.

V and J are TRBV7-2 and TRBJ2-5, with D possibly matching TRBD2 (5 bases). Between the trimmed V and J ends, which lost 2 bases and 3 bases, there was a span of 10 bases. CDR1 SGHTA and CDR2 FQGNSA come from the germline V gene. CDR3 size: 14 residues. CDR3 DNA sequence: TGTGCCAGCAGCTTATGGGGAGACAAAGAGACCCAGTACTTC. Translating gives CASSLWGDKETQYF.

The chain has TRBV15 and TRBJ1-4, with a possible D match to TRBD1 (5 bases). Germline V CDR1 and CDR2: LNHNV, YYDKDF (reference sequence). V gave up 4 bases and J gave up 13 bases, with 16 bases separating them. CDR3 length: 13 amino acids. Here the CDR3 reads CATSTRPGPLLFF. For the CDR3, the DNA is TGTGCCACCAGCACCCGACCGGGACCCTTACTGTTTTTT.

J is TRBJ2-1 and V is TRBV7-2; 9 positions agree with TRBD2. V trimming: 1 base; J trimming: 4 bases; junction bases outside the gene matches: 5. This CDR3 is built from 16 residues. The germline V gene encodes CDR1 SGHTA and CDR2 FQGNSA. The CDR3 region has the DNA TGTGCCAGCAGCTTAGATCCTAGCGGGACTTACAATGAGCAGTTCTTC. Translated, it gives CASSLDPSGTYNEQFF.

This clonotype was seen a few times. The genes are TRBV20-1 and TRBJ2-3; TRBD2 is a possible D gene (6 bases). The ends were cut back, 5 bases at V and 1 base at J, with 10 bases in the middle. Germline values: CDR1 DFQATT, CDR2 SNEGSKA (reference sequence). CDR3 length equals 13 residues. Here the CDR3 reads CSAFAGRTDTQYF. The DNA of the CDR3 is TGCAGTGCTTTTGCGGGGCGCACAGATACGCAGTATTTT.

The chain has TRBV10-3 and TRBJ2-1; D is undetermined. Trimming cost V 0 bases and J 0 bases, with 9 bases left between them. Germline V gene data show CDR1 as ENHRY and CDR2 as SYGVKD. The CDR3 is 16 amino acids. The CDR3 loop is CAISESGTSSYNEQFF. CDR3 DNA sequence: TGTGCCATCAGTGAGTCTGGAACCAGCTCCTACAATGAGCAGTTCTTC.

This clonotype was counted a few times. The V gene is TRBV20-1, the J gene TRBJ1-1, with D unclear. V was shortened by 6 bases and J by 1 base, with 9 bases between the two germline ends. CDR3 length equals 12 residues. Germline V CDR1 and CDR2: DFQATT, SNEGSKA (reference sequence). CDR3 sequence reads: CSAWKRNTEAFF. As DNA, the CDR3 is TGCAGTGCCTGGAAAAGGAACACTGAAGCTTTCTTT.

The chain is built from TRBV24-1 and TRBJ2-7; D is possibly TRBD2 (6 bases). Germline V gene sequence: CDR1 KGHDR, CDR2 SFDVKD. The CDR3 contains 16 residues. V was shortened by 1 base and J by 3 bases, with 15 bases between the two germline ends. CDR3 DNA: TGTGCCACCAGTGATTTACGCTGTGTGGACTACTACGAGCAGTACTTC. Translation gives CATSDLRCVDYYEQYF.

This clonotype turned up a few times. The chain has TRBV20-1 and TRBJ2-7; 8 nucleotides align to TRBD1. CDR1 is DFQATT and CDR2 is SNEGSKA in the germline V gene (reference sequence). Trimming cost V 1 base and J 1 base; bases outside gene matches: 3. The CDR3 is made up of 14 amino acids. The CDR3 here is CSARGRTGSYEQYF. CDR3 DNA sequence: TGCAGTGCTAGAGGGCGGACAGGGTCCTACGAGCAGTACTTC.

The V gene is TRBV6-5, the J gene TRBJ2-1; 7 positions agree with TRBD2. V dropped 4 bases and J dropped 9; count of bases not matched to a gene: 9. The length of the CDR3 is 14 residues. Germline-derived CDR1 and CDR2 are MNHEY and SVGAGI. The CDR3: CASSLAGEWVEQFF. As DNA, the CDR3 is TGTGCCAGCAGTTTGGCGGGAGAATGGGTTGAGCAGTTCTTC.

The CDR3 nucleotides are TGCGCCAGCACTCTACTACCCCGGGTCCAGGGCACCGGGGAGCTGTTTTTT. It encodes CASTLLPRVQGTGELFF. The chain employs TRBV5-1 and TRBJ2-2; D perhaps matches TRBD1 (5 bases). The CDR3 totals 17 residues. The germline CDR1 and CDR2 sequences are SGHRS and YFSETQ. Between the trimmed V and J ends, which lost 6 bases and 4 bases, there was a span of 22 bases.

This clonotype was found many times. The CDR3 bases are TGCAGTGCTAGGGGGCCCTCTGGAAACACCATATATTTT. Protein: CSARGPSGNTIYF. V and J are TRBV20-1 and TRBJ1-3; maybe TRBD1 (5 bases). Trimming took 3 bases from V and 0 from J, leaving 6 bases between them. Germline loops: CDR1 DFQATT, CDR2 SNEGSKA (reference sequence). The CDR3 length is 13 residues.

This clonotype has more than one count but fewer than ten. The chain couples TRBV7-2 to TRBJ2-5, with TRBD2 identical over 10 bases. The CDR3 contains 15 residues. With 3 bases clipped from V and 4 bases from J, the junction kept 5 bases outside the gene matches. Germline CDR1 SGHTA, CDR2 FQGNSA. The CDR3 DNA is TGTGCCAGCAGCTTGCCTAGCGGGAGATCAGAGACCCAGTACTTC. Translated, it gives CASSLPSGRSETQYF.

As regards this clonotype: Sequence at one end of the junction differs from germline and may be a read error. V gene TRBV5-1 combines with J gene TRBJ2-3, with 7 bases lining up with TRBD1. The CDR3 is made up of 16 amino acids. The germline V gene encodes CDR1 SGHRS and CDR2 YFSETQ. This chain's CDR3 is CASTPSPGTGTDTLYF. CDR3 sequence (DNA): TGCGCCAGCACACCTTCCCCAGGGACGGGGACAGATACGCTGTATTTT.

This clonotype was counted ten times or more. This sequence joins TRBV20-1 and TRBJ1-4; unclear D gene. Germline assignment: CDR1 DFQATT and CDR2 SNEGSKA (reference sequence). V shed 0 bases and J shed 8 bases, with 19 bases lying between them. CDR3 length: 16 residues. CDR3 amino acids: CSARDLPGREDEKLFF. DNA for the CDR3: TGCAGTGCTAGAGATCTACCGGGAAGGGAGGACGAAAAACTGTTTTTT.

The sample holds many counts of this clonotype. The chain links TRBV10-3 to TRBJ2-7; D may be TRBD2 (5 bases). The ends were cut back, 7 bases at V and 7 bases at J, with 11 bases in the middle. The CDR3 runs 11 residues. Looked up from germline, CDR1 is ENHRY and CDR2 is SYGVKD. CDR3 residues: CAIKGAQEQYF. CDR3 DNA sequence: TGTGCCATCAAGGGAGCGCAGGAGCAGTACTTC.

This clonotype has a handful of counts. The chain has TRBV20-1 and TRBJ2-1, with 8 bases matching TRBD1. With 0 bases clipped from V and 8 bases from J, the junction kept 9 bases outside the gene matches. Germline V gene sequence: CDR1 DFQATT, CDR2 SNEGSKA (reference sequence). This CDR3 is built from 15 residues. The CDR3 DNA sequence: TGCAGTGCTAGAGATCCCCTGGACAGGGTATATGAGCAGTTCTTC. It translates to CSARDPLDRVYEQFF.

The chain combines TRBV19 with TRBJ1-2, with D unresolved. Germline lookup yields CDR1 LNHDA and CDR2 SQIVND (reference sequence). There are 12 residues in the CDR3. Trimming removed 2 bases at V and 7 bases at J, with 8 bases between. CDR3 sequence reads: CASSISGSGYTF. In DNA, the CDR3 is TGTGCCAGTAGTATATCAGGTAGTGGCTACACCTTC.

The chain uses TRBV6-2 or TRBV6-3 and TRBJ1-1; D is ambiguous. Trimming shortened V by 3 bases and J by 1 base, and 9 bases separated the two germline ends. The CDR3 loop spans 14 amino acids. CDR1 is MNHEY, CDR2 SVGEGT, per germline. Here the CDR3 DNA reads TGTGCCAGCAGTTATGAGGTACCGAACACTGAAGCTTTCTTT. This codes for CASSYEVPNTEAFF.

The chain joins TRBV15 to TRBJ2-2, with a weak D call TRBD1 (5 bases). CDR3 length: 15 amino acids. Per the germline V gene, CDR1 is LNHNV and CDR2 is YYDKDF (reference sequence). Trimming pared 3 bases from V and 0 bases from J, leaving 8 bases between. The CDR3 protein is CATSRTEANTGELFF. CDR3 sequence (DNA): TGTGCCACCAGCAGGACAGAGGCGAACACCGGGGAGCTGTTTTTT.